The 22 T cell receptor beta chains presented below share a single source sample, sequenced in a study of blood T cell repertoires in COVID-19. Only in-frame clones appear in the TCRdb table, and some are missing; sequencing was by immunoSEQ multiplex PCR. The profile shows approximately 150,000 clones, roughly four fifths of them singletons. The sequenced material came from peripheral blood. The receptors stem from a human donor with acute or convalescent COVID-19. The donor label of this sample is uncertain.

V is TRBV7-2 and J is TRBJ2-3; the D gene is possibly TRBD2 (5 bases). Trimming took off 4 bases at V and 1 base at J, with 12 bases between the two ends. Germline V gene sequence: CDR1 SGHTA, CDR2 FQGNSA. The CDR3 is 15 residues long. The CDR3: CASSYRDTGTDTQYF. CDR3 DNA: TGTGCCAGCAGCTACCGGGATACTGGCACAGATACGCAGTATTTT.

Here the CDR3 reads CASREKLTGPKGETQYF. The CDR3 DNA follows: TGTGCCAGCAGGGAAAAGTTGACAGGGCCGAAAGGGGAGACCCAGTACTTC. The chain has TRBV6-1 and TRBJ2-5, with 7 bases matching TRBD1. Germline V lookup: CDR1 MNHNS, CDR2 SASEGT. V dropped 6 bases and J dropped 5; count of bases not matched to a gene: 18. The CDR3 runs 17 residues.

The CDR3 bases are TGTGCCAGCAGCCAATCCGCAGGGAATTCACCCCTCCACTTT. Protein: CASSQSAGNSPLHF. The chain employs TRBV3-1 (or the pseudogene TRBV3-2) and TRBJ1-6, with D maybe TRBD1 (5 bases). This CDR3 region has 14 residues. The V end was cut by 2 bases, the J end by 7 bases, with 9 bases between. From germline, CDR1 is LGHDT and CDR2 YNNKEL (reference sequence).

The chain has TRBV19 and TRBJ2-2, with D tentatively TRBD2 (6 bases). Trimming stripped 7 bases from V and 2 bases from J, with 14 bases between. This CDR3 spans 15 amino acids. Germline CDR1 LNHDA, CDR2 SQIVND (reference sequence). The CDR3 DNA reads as TGTGCCAGTACGGTCGGCGGGGACAACACCGGGGAGCTGTTTTTT. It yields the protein CASTVGGDNTGELFF.

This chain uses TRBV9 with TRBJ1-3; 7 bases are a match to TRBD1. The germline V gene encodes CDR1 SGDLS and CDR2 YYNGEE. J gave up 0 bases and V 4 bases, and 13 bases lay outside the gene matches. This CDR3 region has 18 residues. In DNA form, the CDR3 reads TGTGCCAGCAGCCCGGGGGGGACAGCCGGGCTCTCTGGAAACACCATATATTTT. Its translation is CASSPGGTAGLSGNTIYF.

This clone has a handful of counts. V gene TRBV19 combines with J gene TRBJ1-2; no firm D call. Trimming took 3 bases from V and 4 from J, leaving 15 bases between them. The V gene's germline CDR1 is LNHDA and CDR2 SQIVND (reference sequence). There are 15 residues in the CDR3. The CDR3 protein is CASSMDSGRSYGYTF. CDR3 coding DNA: TGTGCCAGTAGTATGGATTCCGGGAGGAGCTATGGCTACACCTTC.

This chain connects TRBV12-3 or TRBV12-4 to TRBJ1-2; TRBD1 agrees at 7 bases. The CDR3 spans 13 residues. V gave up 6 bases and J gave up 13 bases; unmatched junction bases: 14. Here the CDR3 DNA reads TGTGCCAGCAGCCGAGGACAGGAGGCACAATTCACCTTC. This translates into CASSRGQEAQFTF.

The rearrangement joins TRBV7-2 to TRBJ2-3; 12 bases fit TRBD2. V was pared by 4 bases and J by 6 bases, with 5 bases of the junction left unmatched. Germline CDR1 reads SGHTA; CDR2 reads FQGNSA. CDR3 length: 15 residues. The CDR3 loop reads CASSSLAGGRDTQYF. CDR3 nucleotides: TGTGCCAGCAGCTCACTAGCGGGGGGCCGCGATACGCAGTATTTT.

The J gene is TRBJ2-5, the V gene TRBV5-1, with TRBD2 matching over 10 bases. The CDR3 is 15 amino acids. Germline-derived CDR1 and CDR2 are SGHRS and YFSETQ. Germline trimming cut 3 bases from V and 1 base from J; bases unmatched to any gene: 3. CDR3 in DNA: TGCGCCAGCAGCTCTAGCGGGGGTTTCCAAGAGACCCAGTACTTC. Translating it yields CASSSSGGFQETQYF.

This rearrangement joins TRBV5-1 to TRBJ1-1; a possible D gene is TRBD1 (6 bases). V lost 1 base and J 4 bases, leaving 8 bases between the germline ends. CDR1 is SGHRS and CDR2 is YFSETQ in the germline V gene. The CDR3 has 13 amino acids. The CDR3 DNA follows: TGCGCCAGCAGCTTGCAGGGGCCCACTGAAGCTTTCTTT. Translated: CASSLQGPTEAFF. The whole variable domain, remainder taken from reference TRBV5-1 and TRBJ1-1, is KAGVTQTPRYLIKTRGQQVTLSCSPISGHRSVSWYQQTPGQGLQFLFEYFSETQRNKGNFPGRFSGRQFSNSRSEMNVSTLELGDSALYLCASSLQGPTEAFFGQGTRLTVV.

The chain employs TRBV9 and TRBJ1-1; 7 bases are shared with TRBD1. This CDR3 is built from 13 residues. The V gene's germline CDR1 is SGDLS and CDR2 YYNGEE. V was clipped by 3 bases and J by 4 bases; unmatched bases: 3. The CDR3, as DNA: TGTGCCAGCAGCGAGGGACAGCTCACTGAAGCTTTCTTT. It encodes CASSEGQLTEAFF.

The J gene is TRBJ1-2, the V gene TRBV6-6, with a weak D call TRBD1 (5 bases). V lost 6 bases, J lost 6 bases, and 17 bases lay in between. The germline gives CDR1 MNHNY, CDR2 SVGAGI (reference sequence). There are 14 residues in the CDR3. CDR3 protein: CASRPGVVENGYTF. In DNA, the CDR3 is TGTGCCAGCAGGCCGGGGGTGGTGGAGAATGGCTACACCTTC.

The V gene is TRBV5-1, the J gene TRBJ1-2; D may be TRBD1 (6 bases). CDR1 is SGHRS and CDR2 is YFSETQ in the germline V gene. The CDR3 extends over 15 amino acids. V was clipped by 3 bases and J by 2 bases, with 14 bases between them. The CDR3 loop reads CASSSGGGLNYGYTF. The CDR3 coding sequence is TGCGCCAGCAGCTCGGGGGGCGGACTCAACTATGGCTACACCTTC.

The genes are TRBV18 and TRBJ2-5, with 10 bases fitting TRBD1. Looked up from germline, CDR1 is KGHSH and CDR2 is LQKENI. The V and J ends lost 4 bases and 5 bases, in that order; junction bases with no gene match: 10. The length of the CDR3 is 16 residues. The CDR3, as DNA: TGTGCCAGCTCACAACGACCGGGACAGGGGCTGGAGACCCAGTACTTC. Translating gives CASSQRPGQGLETQYF.

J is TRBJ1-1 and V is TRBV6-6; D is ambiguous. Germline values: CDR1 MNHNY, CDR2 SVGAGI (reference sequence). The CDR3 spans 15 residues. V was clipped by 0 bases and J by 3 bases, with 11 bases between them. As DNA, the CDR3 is TGTGCCAGCAGTTACTCGATACAAGTCGACACTGAAGCTTTCTTT. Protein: CASSYSIQVDTEAFF.

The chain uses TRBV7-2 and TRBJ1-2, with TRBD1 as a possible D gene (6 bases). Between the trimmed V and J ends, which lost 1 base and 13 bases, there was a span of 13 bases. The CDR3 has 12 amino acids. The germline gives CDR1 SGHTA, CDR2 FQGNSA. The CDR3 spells CASSLGGQPATF. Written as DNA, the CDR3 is TGTGCCAGCAGCTTAGGCGGACAGCCGGCCACCTTC.

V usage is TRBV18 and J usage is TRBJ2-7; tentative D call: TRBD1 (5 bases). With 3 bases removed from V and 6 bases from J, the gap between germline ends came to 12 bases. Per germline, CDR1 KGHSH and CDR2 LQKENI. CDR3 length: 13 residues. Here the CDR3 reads CASSPNGALEQYF. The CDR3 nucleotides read TGTGCCAGCTCACCGAATGGGGCTCTCGAGCAGTACTTC.

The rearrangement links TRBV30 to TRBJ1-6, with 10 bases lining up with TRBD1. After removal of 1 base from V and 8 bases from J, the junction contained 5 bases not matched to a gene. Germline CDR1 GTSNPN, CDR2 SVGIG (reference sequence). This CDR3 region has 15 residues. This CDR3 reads CAWSALTGGDSPLHF. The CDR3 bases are TGTGCCTGGAGTGCACTGACAGGGGGCGATTCACCCCTCCACTTT.

Here the CDR3 reads CATSRERAAQETQYF. The CDR3 DNA reads TGTGCCACCAGCAGAGAAAGAGCGGCCCAAGAGACCCAGTACTTC. V gene TRBV15 combines with J gene TRBJ2-5; D might be TRBD2 (5 bases). V gave up 0 bases and J gave up 1 base, with 9 bases separating them. The germline V gene has CDR1 LNHNV and CDR2 YYDKDF (reference sequence). The CDR3 contains 15 residues.

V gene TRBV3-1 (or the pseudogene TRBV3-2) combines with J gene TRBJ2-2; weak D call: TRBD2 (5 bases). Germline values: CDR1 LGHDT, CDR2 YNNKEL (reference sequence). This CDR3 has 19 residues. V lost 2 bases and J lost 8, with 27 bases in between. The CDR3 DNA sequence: TGTGCCAGCAGCCAACAAAAGTACCTCCAGAGGGTCCTTGGAGGGGAGCTGTTTTTT. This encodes CASSQQKYLQRVLGGELFF.

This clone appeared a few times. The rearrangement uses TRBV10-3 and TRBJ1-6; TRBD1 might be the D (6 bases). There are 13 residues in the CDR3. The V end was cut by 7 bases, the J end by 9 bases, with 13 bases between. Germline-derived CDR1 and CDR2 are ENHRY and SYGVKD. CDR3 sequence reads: CAITQGRGSPLHF. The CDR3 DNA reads TGTGCCATCACGCAGGGGCGAGGTTCACCCCTCCACTTT.

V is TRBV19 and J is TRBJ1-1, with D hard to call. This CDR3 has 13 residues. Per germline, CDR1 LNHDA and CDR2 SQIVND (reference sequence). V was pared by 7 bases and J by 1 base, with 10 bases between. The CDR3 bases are TGTGCCAGTACCGCACAGAGGAACACTGAAGCTTTCTTT. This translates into CASTAQRNTEAFF.